Below are 28 T cell receptor beta chains sequenced from a single sample in a study of blood T cell repertoires in COVID-19 (dated by TCRdb to 2018 to 2021). Library creation used the immunoSEQ multiplex PCR assay. Imported from immuneACCESS, the table was reduced by TCRdb to in-frame sequences with V and J called. These copies leave out some clones; in studies compared against another copy, an unresolved V gene accounts for under half, and the cause of the remainder is not known. The sample has about 68,000 clones on record, 80% to 90% of them singletons. The ten largest make up approximately 2.9% of the sample. Sequencing was carried out using peripheral blood. The receptors shown here come from a man in his fifties or sixties with acute or convalescent COVID-19.

The chain recombines TRBV18 with TRBJ2-6; tentative D call: TRBD1 (7 bases). This CDR3 is built from 17 residues. The germline gives CDR1 KGHSH, CDR2 LQKENI. The ends were cut back, 1 base at V and 11 bases at J, with 21 bases in the middle. The CDR3 spells CASSPLGQAGLNDVLTF. In nucleotides, the CDR3 is TGTGCCAGCTCACCACTTGGACAGGCGGGGTTAAACGACGTCCTGACTTTC. Full variable domain (missing parts from reference TRBV18 and TRBJ2-6): NAGVMQNPRHLVRRRGQEARLRCSPMKGHSHVYWYRQLPEEGLKFMVYLQKENIIDESGMPKERFSAEFPKEGPSILRIQQVVRGDSAAYFCASSPLGQAGLNDVLTFGAGSRLTVL.

The CDR3 loop reads CASSHRQSGANVLTF. The CDR3 DNA reads TGTGCCAGCAGCCACAGACAGTCTGGGGCCAACGTCCTGACTTTC. The V gene is TRBV3-1 (or the pseudogene TRBV3-2), the J gene TRBJ2-6, with D possibly TRBD1 on 5 matching bases. Trimming stripped 3 bases from V and 1 base from J, with 7 bases between. The CDR3 covers 15 residues. From germline, CDR1 is LGHDT and CDR2 YNNKEL (reference sequence).

V and J are TRBV7-2 and TRBJ2-7; 10 bases fit TRBD1. In germline, CDR1 is SGHTA, CDR2 FQGNSA. V shed 3 bases and J 6 bases; nucleotides not matched to a gene: 11. This CDR3 is built from 16 residues. CDR3 in amino acids: CASSFPTQGQGSEQYF. In nucleotides, the CDR3 is TGTGCCAGCAGCTTCCCAACTCAGGGACAGGGGTCCGAGCAGTACTTC.

This chain's CDR3 is CASRGLAGGRYNEQFF. The CDR3 DNA reads as TGTGCCAGTAGAGGACTAGCGGGAGGGCGCTACAATGAGCAGTTCTTC. The chain has TRBV19 and TRBJ2-1; 15 bases fit TRBD2. The CDR3 spans 16 residues. J lost 3 bases, V lost 6 bases, and 3 bases had no gene match. In germline, CDR1 is LNHDA, CDR2 SQIVND (reference sequence).

The chain carries TRBV30 and TRBJ1-1; TRBD1 aligns across 10 bases. Germline V gene data show CDR1 as GTSNPN and CDR2 as SVGIG (reference sequence). V was pared by 5 bases and J by 5 bases, with 5 bases of the junction left unmatched. The CDR3 contains 13 residues. For the CDR3, the DNA is TGTGCCTGGGACAGGGGGCTAGGTACTGAAGCTTTCTTT. It specifies CAWDRGLGTEAFF.

CDR3 loop: CASSLSSSYGYTF. The DNA for the CDR3 is TGTGCCAGCAGCTTAAGTAGCAGCTATGGCTACACCTTC. V and J are TRBV7-2 and TRBJ1-2, with no clear D. The CDR3 contains 13 residues. Germline values: CDR1 SGHTA, CDR2 FQGNSA. V was pared by 2 bases and J by 4 bases, with 8 bases between.

The chain combines TRBV30 with TRBJ1-1; D ambiguous. V was trimmed by 3 bases and J by 3 bases, leaving 14 bases between them. Germline V gene sequence: CDR1 GTSNPN, CDR2 SVGIG (reference sequence). This CDR3 has 14 amino acids. CDR3 nucleotide sequence: TGTGCCTGGAGCAGCGGTTTGTGGGACACTGAAGCTTTCTTT. This sequence encodes CAWSSGLWDTEAFF.

The chain carries TRBV6-6 and TRBJ1-1; D gene uncertain. V was shortened by 0 bases and J by 4 bases, with 9 bases between the two germline ends. Germline values: CDR1 MNHNY, CDR2 SVGAGI (reference sequence). CDR3 length: 14 residues. The CDR3 DNA sequence: TGTGCCAGCAGTTACTCATCCAGTGCCACTGAAGCTTTCTTT. Amino acid sequence: CASSYSSSATEAFF.

This chain joins TRBV5-6 and TRBJ1-5, with D possibly matching TRBD1 (6 bases). V was clipped by 4 bases and J by 3 bases, with 8 bases between them. Germline V gene sequence: CDR1 SGHDT, CDR2 YYEEEE. CDR3 size: 13 residues. The CDR3 region is CASSRGINQPQHF. Here the CDR3 DNA reads TGTGCCAGCAGCAGGGGGATCAATCAGCCCCAGCATTTT.

The chain is built from TRBV4-1 and TRBJ1-1; TRBD1 aligns across 7 bases. The J segment lost 0 bases and the V segment lost 5 bases, leaving 6 bases of the junction unmatched. The CDR3 has 15 amino acids. CDR1 is MGHRA, CDR2 YSYEKL, per germline. The CDR3 bases are TGCGCCAGCAGCTTCTCCAGGGGGATGAACACTGAAGCTTTCTTT. Translated: CASSFSRGMNTEAFF.

This chain links TRBV5-4 with TRBJ2-1; D might be TRBD2 (6 bases). The V and J ends lost 3 bases and 3 bases respectively, with 16 bases between them. The germline gives CDR1 SGHNT, CDR2 YYREEE (reference sequence). The CDR3 length is 16 residues. CDR3 sequence (DNA): TGTGCCAGCAGCTCGAGGGAGGCTCTAAACTACAATGAGCAGTTCTTC. Translated, it gives CASSSREALNYNEQFF. The variable domain in full, with the rest retrieved from reference TRBV5-4 and TRBJ2-1, is ETGVTQSPTHLIKTRGQQVTLRCSSQSGHNTVSWYQQALGQGPQFIFQYYREEENGRGNFPPRFSGLQFPNYSSELNVNALELDDSALYLCASSSREALNYNEQFFGPGTRLTVL.

The chain recombines TRBV5-4 with TRBJ2-5; 12 bases map to TRBD1. This CDR3 region has 15 residues. J was trimmed by 5 bases and V by 3 bases; bases with no gene match: 5. CDR1 is SGHNT, CDR2 YYREEE, per germline (reference sequence). The CDR3 bases are TGTGCCAGCAGCTCCCCGGGACAGGGGGCGGAGACCCAGTACTTC. Its protein is CASSSPGQGAETQYF.

The chain carries TRBV4-3 and TRBJ2-1; TRBD2 matches 12 bases. J lost 8 bases, V lost 1 base, and 9 bases had no gene match. The CDR3 length is 17 residues. CDR1 LGHNA and CDR2 YSLEER come from the germline V gene. This CDR3 is CASSQGLAGVPGDEQFF. CDR3 coding DNA: TGCGCCAGCAGCCAAGGACTAGCGGGAGTCCCGGGGGATGAGCAGTTCTTC.

This sequence joins TRBV5-1 and TRBJ2-2; 7 bases match TRBD1. Germline V CDR1 and CDR2: SGHRS, YFSETQ. This CDR3 comprises 14 residues. Trimming removed 8 bases from V and 4 bases from J; junction bases left unmatched: 8. CDR3 nucleotides: TGCGCCAGTGATAAAGGGGGCGGCACCGGGGAGCTGTTTTTT. Translated: CASDKGGGTGELFF.

The CDR3, as DNA: TGTGCCACCAGCAATGCCGGGACAGGCGGTGAGACCCAGTACTTC. Protein: CATSNAGTGGETQYF. V usage is TRBV15 and J usage is TRBJ2-5; 8 nucleotides agree with TRBD1. This CDR3 has 15 amino acids. Per the germline V gene, CDR1 is LNHNV and CDR2 is YYDKDF (reference sequence). With 4 bases clipped from V and 5 bases from J, the junction kept 9 bases outside the gene matches.

This chain uses TRBV27 with TRBJ1-5; D possibly corresponds to TRBD1 (6 bases). From germline, CDR1 is MNHEY and CDR2 SMNVEV (reference sequence). This CDR3 has 15 residues. V dropped 6 bases and J dropped 0 bases, with 12 bases sitting between them. This CDR3 reads CASRSGGASNQPQHF. For the CDR3, the DNA is TGTGCCAGCAGGTCCGGGGGGGCTAGCAATCAGCCCCAGCATTTT.

The chain recombines TRBV10-3 with TRBJ1-2, with a tentative D call TRBD1 (6 bases). CDR1 ENHRY and CDR2 SYGVKD come from the germline V gene. There are 13 residues in the CDR3. V lost 6 bases, J lost 8 bases, and 16 bases lay in between. The CDR3 region has the DNA TGTGCCATCAGCGAGAGGGGGGGAGAAGGCTACACCTTC. This sequence encodes CAISERGGEGYTF.

The CDR3 spells CASSLAPGGSGNTIYF. DNA for the CDR3: TGTGCCAGCAGCTTGGCCCCGGGGGGCTCTGGAAACACCATATATTTT. The V gene is TRBV5-4, the J gene TRBJ1-3, with D possibly matching TRBD1 (5 bases). The germline CDR1 and CDR2 sequences are SGHNT and YYREEE (reference sequence). CDR3 length: 16 amino acids. Trimming took 0 bases from V and 0 from J, leaving 10 bases between them. The full variable domain, completed using reference TRBV5-4 and TRBJ1-3, is ETGVTQSPTHLIKTRGQQVTLRCSSQSGHNTVSWYQQALGQGPQFIFQYYREEENGRGNFPPRFSGLQFPNYSSELNVNALELDDSALYLCASSLAPGGSGNTIYFGEGSWLTVV.

This rearrangement joins TRBV2 to TRBJ2-5; 9 bases match TRBD1. The CDR3 consists of 15 residues. V dropped 6 bases and J dropped 5; count of bases not matched to a gene: 10. Germline loops: CDR1 SNHLY, CDR2 FYNNEI. The CDR3 here is CASSVQGALRETQYF. The CDR3 coding sequence is TGTGCCAGCAGCGTACAGGGGGCGCTTAGGGAGACCCAGTACTTC.

The gene calls are TRBV6-5 and TRBJ2-1, with TRBD1 matching 7 bases. There are 15 residues in the CDR3. Germline V CDR1 and CDR2: MNHEY, SVGAGI. J lost 8 bases, V lost 4 bases, and 11 bases had no gene match. The CDR3 DNA is TGTGCCAGCAGTTTAAGGGGACAGCGGACCGATGAGCAGTTCTTC. Translation gives CASSLRGQRTDEQFF.

CDR3: CATSAATSGSRNEQFF. CDR3 nucleotides: TGTGCCACCAGTGCCGCGACTAGCGGGAGTCGCAATGAGCAGTTCTTC. V and J are TRBV24-1 and TRBJ2-1, with 12 bases identical to TRBD2. Germline V gene data show CDR1 as KGHDR and CDR2 as SFDVKD. The CDR3 consists of 16 residues. J lost 6 bases, V lost 5 bases, and 7 bases had no gene match.

The chain links TRBV9 to TRBJ1-1; no reliable D call. This CDR3 comprises 13 residues. With 4 bases removed from V and 0 bases from J, the gap between germline ends came to 7 bases. Per the germline V gene, CDR1 is SGDLS and CDR2 is YYNGEE. As DNA, the CDR3 is TGTGCCAGCAGCCTCGCGATGAACACTGAAGCTTTCTTT. Translating gives CASSLAMNTEAFF. The variable domain in full, with the rest retrieved from reference TRBV9 and TRBJ1-1, is DSGVTQTPKHLITATGQRVTLRCSPRSGDLSVYWYQQSLDQGLQFLIQYYNGEERAKGNILERFSAQQFPDLHSELNLSSLELGDSALYFCASSLAMNTEAFFGQGTRLTVV.

This sequence joins TRBV6-1 and TRBJ1-4; 7 bases align to TRBD1. CDR1 and CDR2 from the germline V gene are MNHNS and SASEGT. The trim removed 0 bases at V and 6 bases at J, leaving 4 bases unmatched. This CDR3 region has 15 residues. DNA of the CDR3: TGTGCCAGCAGTGAAGCGCCTGGGACAGATGAAAAACTGTTTTTT. Amino acids: CASSEAPGTDEKLFF.

The V gene is TRBV28, the J gene TRBJ2-7, with a tentative D call TRBD1 (5 bases). CDR1 MDHEN and CDR2 SYDVKM come from the germline V gene. This CDR3 region has 17 residues. V was clipped by 1 base and J by 4 bases, with 20 bases between them. The DNA for the CDR3 is TGTGCCAGCAGTTTATCTAAGCAGCGCCCCGCAGGGTACGAGCAGTACTTC. Translating it yields CASSLSKQRPAGYEQYF.

This sequence joins TRBV11-2 and TRBJ2-7, with D perhaps TRBD2 (5 bases). V lost 3 bases and J 4 bases, leaving 10 bases between the germline ends. In germline, CDR1 is SGHAT, CDR2 FQNNGV. The CDR3 has 13 amino acids. In nucleotides, the CDR3 is TGTGCCAGCAGCTTTGCCGGGGAATACGAGCAGTACTTC. The encoded protein is CASSFAGEYEQYF. Full variable domain (remainder filled in from reference TRBV11-2 and TRBJ2-7): EAGVAQSPRYKIIEKRQSVAFWCNPISGHATLYWYQQILGQGPKLLIQFQNNGVVDDSQLPKDRFSAERLKGVDSTLKIQPAKLEDSAVYLCASSFAGEYEQYFGPGTRLTVT.

The chain employs TRBV5-1 and TRBJ1-2; the match to TRBD1 covers 9 bases. Unmatched junction bases numbered 3, after V lost 0 bases and J lost 3 bases. The CDR3 contains 15 residues. CDR1 SGHRS and CDR2 YFSETQ come from the germline V gene. The CDR3 here is CASSLGGQGDYGYTF. Written as DNA, the CDR3 is TGCGCCAGCAGCTTGGGGGGACAGGGAGACTATGGCTACACCTTC. Combining the CDR3 with reference TRBV5-1 and TRBJ1-2 gives the whole variable domain KAGVTQTPRYLIKTRGQQVTLSCSPISGHRSVSWYQQTPGQGLQFLFEYFSETQRNKGNFPGRFSGRQFSNSRSEMNVSTLELGDSALYLCASSLGGQGDYGYTFGSGTRLTVV.

The chain carries TRBV6-2 or TRBV6-3 and TRBJ2-5, with D possibly being TRBD2 (6 bases). Between the trimmed V and J ends, which lost 5 bases and 7 bases, there was a span of 20 bases. This CDR3 has 15 amino acids. The germline V gene has CDR1 MNHEY and CDR2 SVGEGT. DNA of the CDR3: TGTGCCAGCAGTACTAACCGGGACTCCTTAAGGACCCAGTACTTC. Translation gives CASSTNRDSLRTQYF.

V and J are TRBV5-1 and TRBJ2-1; D might be TRBD2 (5 bases). The V and J ends lost 0 bases and 4 bases respectively, with 20 bases between them. Germline CDR1 and CDR2: SGHRS and YFSETQ. The CDR3 has 18 amino acids. CDR3 bases: TGCGCCAGCAGCTTGGGAGTACTCTGGGTGGCGGGTTACAATGAGCAGTTCTTC. Translated: CASSLGVLWVAGYNEQFF.